The clone carrying this T cell receptor (beta chain) was observed a handful of times. Its specificity is unknown. This specimen belongs to a study of blood T cells in healthy people across ages. Findings of the study overall: The fall in TCR beta diversity per million T cells was roughly linear with age.

The second PCR ran roughly 7 to 11 cycles with a sample-barcoded 5' primer and J-beta primers. Each CDR3 protein gets one entry after TCRdb re-called the 5' RACE reads with MiXCR. The sample has around 800,000 distinct CDR3 sequences, approximately 24% seen once. Germline lookup yields CDR1 LGHDT and CDR2 YNNKEL (reference sequence). The V gene lost 5 bases and the J gene lost 0 bases, with 20 bases spanning the gap. The CDR3 covers 18 residues. The same sample was also used in a study of T cells of mothers and their children. That report notes: Using around 1.4 ug per 15 ul, all extracted RNA underwent cDNA synthesis. Related mother-child pairs showed slightly higher but non-significant overlap than unrelated pairs.

The chain combines TRBV3-1 with TRBJ2-1; possible D gene TRBD2, 6 bases. Material for sequencing was blood. The TCR was taken from a boy between 5 and 17 years old in good health. CDR3 bases: TGTGCCAGCAGCAACGTTGAGCGGGCTTCGAGCTCCTACAATGAGCAGTTCTTC. Encoded protein: CASSNVERASSSYNEQFF.